Sequencing of this T cell receptor beta chain was carried out in a study of neurological immune-mediated disorders. Overall study findings and caveats: HTLV-1-associated myelopathy ranked highest for TCR clonal expansion and multiple sclerosis lowest, beneath healthy controls. None of the CDR3 amino acid sequences found in expanded clones was shared across subjects. This suggests that the TCR-beta repertoires were private in all groups.

The CDR3 has 15 amino acids. CDR1 and CDR2 from the germline V gene are SGHRS and YFSETQ. V shed 3 bases and J shed 16 bases, with 26 bases lying between them. Time point indicated: longitudinal time-point 3. A note on this clonotype: Its target is unknown.

Synthesis of cDNA was performed by 5'RACE using 10-nucleotide random UMIs. A single record per CDR3 protein comes from TCRdb applying MiXCR to the 5' RACE reads. The data hold about 50,000 distinct CDR3 sequences, with 7% to 10% observed a single time. The chain employs TRBV5-1 and TRBJ2-1, with D perhaps matching TRBD1 or TRBD2 (6 bases each). This sequence originates from a woman between 40 and 50 years old in good health. Input material: PBMCs. This CDR3 is CASSSDGGHTNELFF. CDR3 sequence (DNA): TGCGCCAGCAGCTCGGATGGGGGGCATACCAATGAGCTCTTCTTC.